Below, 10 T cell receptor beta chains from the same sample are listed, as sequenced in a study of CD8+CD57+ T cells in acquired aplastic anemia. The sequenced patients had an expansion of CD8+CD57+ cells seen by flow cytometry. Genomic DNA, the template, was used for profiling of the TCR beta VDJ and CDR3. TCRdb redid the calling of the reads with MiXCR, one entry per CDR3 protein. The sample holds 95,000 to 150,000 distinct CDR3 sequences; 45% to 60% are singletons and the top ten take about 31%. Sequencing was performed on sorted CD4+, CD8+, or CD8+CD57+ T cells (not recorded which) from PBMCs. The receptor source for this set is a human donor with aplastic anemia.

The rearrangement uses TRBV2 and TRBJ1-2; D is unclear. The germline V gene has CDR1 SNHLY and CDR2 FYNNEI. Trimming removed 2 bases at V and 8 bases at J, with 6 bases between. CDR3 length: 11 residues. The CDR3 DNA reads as TGTGCCAGCAGTGAACATGTAGGCTACACCTTC. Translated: CASSEHVGYTF.

CDR3 DNA sequence: TGCGCCAGCAGTGTTAAAAATTCGAACACCGGGGAGCTGTTTTTT. This gives the protein CASSVKNSNTGELFF. This chain uses TRBV10-1 with TRBJ2-2; D is ambiguous. CDR1 and CDR2 from the germline V gene are WNHNN and SYGVQD (reference sequence). CDR3 length equals 15 residues. Trimming cost V 4 bases and J 0 bases, with 9 bases left between them.

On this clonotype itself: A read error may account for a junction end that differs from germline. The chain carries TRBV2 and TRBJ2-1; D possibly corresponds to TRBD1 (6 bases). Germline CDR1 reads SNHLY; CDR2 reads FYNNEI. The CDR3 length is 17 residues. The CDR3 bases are TGTGCCAGCAGTCAAAGACCGGGACAAGTCTCCGACAATGAGCAGTTCTTC. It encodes CASSQRPGQVSDNEQFF.

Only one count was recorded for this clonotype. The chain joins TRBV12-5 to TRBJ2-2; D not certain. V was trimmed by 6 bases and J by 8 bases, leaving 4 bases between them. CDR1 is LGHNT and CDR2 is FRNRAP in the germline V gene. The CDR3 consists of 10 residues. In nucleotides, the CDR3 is TGTGCTAGTGGGCCTGGGGAGCTGTTTTTT. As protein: CASGPGELFF.

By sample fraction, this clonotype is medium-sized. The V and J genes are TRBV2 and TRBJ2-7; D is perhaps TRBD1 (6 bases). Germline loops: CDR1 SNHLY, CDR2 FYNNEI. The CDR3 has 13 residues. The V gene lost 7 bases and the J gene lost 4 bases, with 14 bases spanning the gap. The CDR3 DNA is TGTGCCAGCACCCCGACAGGAAGTTACGAGCAGTACTTC. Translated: CASTPTGSYEQYF. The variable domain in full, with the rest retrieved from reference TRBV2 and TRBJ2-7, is EPEVTQTPSHQVTQMGQEVILRCVPISNHLYFYWYRQILGQKVEFLVSFYNNEISEKSEIFDDQFSVERPDGSNFTLKIRSTKLEDSAMYFCASTPTGSYEQYFGPGTRLTVT.

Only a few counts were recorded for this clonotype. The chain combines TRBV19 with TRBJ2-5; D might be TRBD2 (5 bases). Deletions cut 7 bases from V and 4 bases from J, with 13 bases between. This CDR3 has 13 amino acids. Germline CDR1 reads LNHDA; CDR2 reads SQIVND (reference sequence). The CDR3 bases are TGTGCCAGTACCCTTCCGGGGTCAGAGACCCAGTACTTC. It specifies CASTLPGSETQYF.

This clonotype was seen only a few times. The CDR3 protein is CSAQMGLAGGYTQYF. CDR3 DNA sequence: TGCAGTGCCCAAATGGGACTAGCGGGGGGCTATACGCAGTATTTT. The rearrangement uses TRBV20-1 and TRBJ2-3, with TRBD2 matching over 15 bases. Germline lookup yields CDR1 DFQATT and CDR2 SNEGSKA (reference sequence). With 6 bases clipped from V and 7 bases from J, the junction kept 8 bases outside the gene matches. The CDR3 is made up of 15 amino acids.

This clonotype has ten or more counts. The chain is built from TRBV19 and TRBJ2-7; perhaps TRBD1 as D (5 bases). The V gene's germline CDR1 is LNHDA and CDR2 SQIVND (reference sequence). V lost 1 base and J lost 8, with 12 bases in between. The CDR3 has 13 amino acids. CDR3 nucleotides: TGTGCCAGTAGTATAGTCGCAGGGCGTCAGCAGTACTTC. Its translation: CASSIVAGRQQYF.

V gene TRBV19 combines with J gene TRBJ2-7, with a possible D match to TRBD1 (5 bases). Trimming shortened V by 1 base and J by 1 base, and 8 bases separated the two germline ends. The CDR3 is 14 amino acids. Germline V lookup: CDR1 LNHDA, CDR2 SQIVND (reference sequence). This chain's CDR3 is CASSIGGTSYEQYF. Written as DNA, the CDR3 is TGTGCCAGTAGTATAGGGGGCACTTCCTACGAGCAGTACTTC.

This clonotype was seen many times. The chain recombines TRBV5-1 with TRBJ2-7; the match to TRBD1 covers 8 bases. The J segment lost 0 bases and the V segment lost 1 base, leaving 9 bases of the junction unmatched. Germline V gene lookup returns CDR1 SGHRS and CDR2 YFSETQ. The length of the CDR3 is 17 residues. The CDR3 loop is CASSLPPAGGPSYEQYF. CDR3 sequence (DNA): TGCGCCAGCAGCTTGCCGCCAGCAGGGGGCCCCTCCTACGAGCAGTACTTC.